This T cell receptor beta chain was profiled in a study of blood T cell repertoires in COVID-19. Authors' data handling: Counts of nucleated cells, estimated from reference gene primer amplification, were obtained. TCRdb keeps only in-frame clones here, not all; method: immunoSEQ multiplex PCR. V, J and clone size are taken as reported in that table, and D and trimming were inferred from the DNA itself. Here the sample spans 85,000 to 130,000 clones, 76% being singletons. Seattle's enrolled individuals joined amid active infection and were then monitored longitudinally. The TCR sequence derives from a man older than 75 with COVID-19, enrolled during active disease. The sample comprised peripheral blood.

In DNA form, the CDR3 reads TGCAGCGCAGCGCAAGCGGGAGGGCCTCGGGAGCAGTTCTTC. Its translation: CSAAQAGGPREQFF. The chain joins TRBV29-1 to TRBJ2-1, with TRBD2 matching over 10 bases. The CDR3 has 14 amino acids. The germline V gene encodes CDR1 SQVTM and CDR2 ANQGSEA. Unmatched junction bases numbered 13, after V lost 7 bases and J lost 10 bases.